The clone carrying this T cell receptor (beta chain) turned up a few times. Its antigen is undetermined. This entry comes from a study of response to subunit inactivated influenza vaccine. Broader study findings: It was the authors' suggestion that each seasonal influenza vaccination recruits few new T cells.

CDR3 length: 14 amino acids. Germline V lookup: CDR1 SGHRS, CDR2 YFSETQ. Trimming took 1 base from V and 8 from J, leaving 13 bases between them. TCRdb independently ran MiXCR on the RT-PCR reads; one entry per CDR3 protein. Among about 650,000 distinct CDR3 sequences listed, 15% to 19% were seen once. The genes are TRBV5-1 and TRBJ2-1, with D tentatively TRBD2 (5 bases). The clonotype was recovered from a man in his fifties or sixties who received an inactivated influenza vaccine. The sequenced sample was PBMCs from blood, obtained roughly 12 days after vaccination. CDR3 residues: CASSLQELRDEQFF. CDR3 in DNA: TGCGCCAGCAGCTTGCAGGAATTGCGGGATGAGCAGTTCTTC.